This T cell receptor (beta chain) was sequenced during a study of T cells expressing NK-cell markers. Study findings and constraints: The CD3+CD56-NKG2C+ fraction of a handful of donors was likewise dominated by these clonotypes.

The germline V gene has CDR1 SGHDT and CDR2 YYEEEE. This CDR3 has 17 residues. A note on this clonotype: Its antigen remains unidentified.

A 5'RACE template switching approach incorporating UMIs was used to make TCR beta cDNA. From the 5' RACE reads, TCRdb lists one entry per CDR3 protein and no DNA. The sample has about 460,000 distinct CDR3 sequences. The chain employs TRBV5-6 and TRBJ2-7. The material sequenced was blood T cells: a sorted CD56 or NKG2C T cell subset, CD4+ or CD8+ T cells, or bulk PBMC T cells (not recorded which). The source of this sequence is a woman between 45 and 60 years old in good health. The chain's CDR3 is CASSSALTGLRIYEQYF.